Listed below are T cell receptor beta chains from one sample, sequenced in a study of graft-versus-host responses after intestinal transplantation. Sequencing used immunoSEQ multiplex PCR; TCRdb keeps in-frame clones, though not all of them. This repertoire shows 25,000 to 35,000 clones, about 85% found once; its top ten account for 11%. The sample was PBMCs, taken about 420 days after intestinal transplantation. The source is a human patient who received an intestinal transplant, so some T cells may come from the graft donor. The CDR3 runs from the conserved cysteine through the conserved F or W. D genes are given only for firm matches. Clone size, where shown, is once, few, many, or a class for clones that have expanded.

TRBV5-6	TRBJ2-2	.	.	CASSIIRKETGELFF	TGTGCCAGCAGTATAATTAGGAAGGAAACCGGGGAGCTGTTTTTT
TRBV28	TRBJ2-2	.	TRBD2	CASSSLQREYTGELFF	TGTGCCAGCAGTTCCCTCCAGCGGGAGTACACCGGGGAGCTGTTTTTT
TRBV30	TRBJ1-2	.	TRBD1	CAWRSGGGDGYTF	TGTGCCTGGCGTTCAGGGGGGGGTGATGGCTACACCTTC
TRBV30	TRBJ2-3	.	.	CAANWDTQYF	TGTGCCGCGAACTGGGATACGCAGTATTTT
TRBV19	TRBJ2-7	.	.	CASRGGGGGEQYF	TGTGCCAGTCGAGGAGGGGGTGGAGGCGAGCAGTACTTC
TRBV10-2	TRBJ2-2	.	.	CASSPAGGELFF	TGCGCCAGCAGCCCAGCAGGCGGGGAGCTGTTTTTT
TRBV7-2	TRBJ2-1	.	.	CASTVAVSSYNEQFF	TGTGCCAGCACCGTAGCGGTCAGCTCCTACAATGAGCAGTTCTTC
TRBV4-1	TRBJ2-2	.	.	CASSQGRGLGNTGELFF	TGCGCCAGCAGCCAAGGGAGGGGGCTGGGGAACACCGGGGAGCTGTTTTTT
TRBV7-2	TRBJ2-7	.	TRBD2	CASSLRTSGTILDYEQYF	TGTGCCAGCAGCCTCCGGACTAGCGGGACAATACTGGACTACGAGCAGTACTTC
TRBV6-6	TRBJ1-1	.	.	CASSYGENTEAFF	TGTGCCAGCAGTTATGGGGAGAACACTGAAGCTTTCTTT
TRBV4-3	TRBJ1-2	.	.	CASSQERDTYGYTF	TGCGCCAGCAGCCAAGAGAGGGACACCTATGGCTACACCTTC
TRBV6-4	TRBJ2-3	few	.	CASSDRPRECSTDTQYF	TGTGCCAGCAGTGACCGCCCTCGCGAGTGTAGCACAGATACGCAGTATTTT
TRBV7-3	TRBJ1-6	.	TRBD1	CASSFFRDRNLPTPRGNSPLHF	TGTGCCAGCAGCTTTTTCCGGGACAGGAACCTTCCTACGCCGAGAGGGAATTCACCCCTCCACTTT
TRBV18	TRBJ1-5	.	TRBD1	CASSPHPGTANQPQHF	TGTGCCAGCTCACCGCACCCCGGGACAGCAAATCAGCCCCAGCATTTT
TRBV7-9	TRBJ1-1	.	.	CASSLGAASTEAFF	TGTGCCAGCAGCTTAGGGGCAGCGTCCACTGAAGCTTTCTTT
TRBV19	TRBJ2-7	.	.	CASRIRDGSSYEQYF	TGTGCCAGTAGGATCCGGGACGGAAGCTCCTACGAGCAGTACTTC
TRBV4-1	TRBJ1-4	.	.	CASSQRQVAQGEKLFF	TGCGCCAGCAGCCAGAGGCAAGTCGCACAGGGTGAAAAACTGTTTTTT
TRBV7-2	TRBJ2-5	.	.	CASSLRLRETQYF	TGTGCCAGCAGCTTAAGACTTCGAGAGACCCAGTACTTC
TRBV6-6	TRBJ2-5	few	.	CASSYSGLQETQYF	TGTGCCAGCAGTTACTCGGGGCTACAAGAGACCCAGTACTTC
TRBV15	TRBJ1-4	.	TRBD1	CATSRDARGVEKLFF	TGTGCCACCAGCAGAGATGCCAGGGGGGTTGAAAAACTGTTTTTT
TRBV6-1	TRBJ1-2	.	TRBD1	CASSTYTGEYGYTF	TGTGCCAGCAGTACCTACACAGGGGAGTATGGCTACACCTTC
TRBV27	TRBJ2-1	.	.	CASSSRSGTTYNEQFF	TGTGCCAGCAGTTCCAGGTCCGGGACCACCTACAATGAGCAGTTCTTC
TRBV10-2	TRBJ2-7	.	TRBD2	CASSDFGLAGSYEQYF	TGCGCCAGCAGTGACTTTGGACTAGCGGGGTCCTACGAGCAGTACTTC
TRBV6-1	TRBJ2-3	.	TRBD2	CASISRTSGTDTQYF	TGTGCCAGCATAAGCAGGACTAGCGGCACAGATACGCAGTATTTT
TRBV5-1	TRBJ1-1	.	.	CASSSPGTGYTEAFF	TGCGCCAGCAGCTCGCCCGGGACGGGGTACACTGAAGCTTTCTTT
TRBV27	TRBJ2-2	.	.	CASSGTVNTGELFF	TGTGCCAGCAGTGGGACGGTTAACACCGGGGAGCTGTTTTTT
TRBV6-1	TRBJ1-2	.	.	CASIQPPRDGYTF	TGTGCCAGCATCCAACCCCCCAGGGATGGCTACACCTTC
TRBV5-8	TRBJ1-6	.	.	CASSIYPGIINSPLHF	TGTGCCAGCAGCATATACCCGGGGATTATAAATTCACCCCTCCACTTT
TRBV9	TRBJ2-3	.	.	CASSGHLVRDMGTDTQYF	TGTGCCAGCAGCGGACACCTGGTGAGGGACATGGGCACAGATACGCAGTATTTT
TRBV5-1	TRBJ1-3	.	.	CASSFGPLGGNTIYF	TGCGCCAGCAGCTTCGGACCGTTGGGAGGAAACACCATATATTTT
TRBV5-4	TRBJ2-5	.	.	CASSLPGASGETQYF	TGTGCCAGCAGCCTACCCGGGGCGTCTGGGGAGACCCAGTACTTC
TRBV6-6	TRBJ1-6	.	.	CASSYSGRRSPLHF	TGTGCCAGCAGTTACAGCGGCCGGAGGTCACCCCTCCACTTT
TRBV5-4	TRBJ1-5	.	TRBD1	CASSRDRVQPQHF	TGTGCCAGCAGCAGAGACAGGGTTCAGCCCCAGCATTTT
TRBV19	TRBJ1-5	.	.	CASSPAINQPQHF	TGTGCCAGTAGTCCCGCGATCAATCAGCCCCAGCATTTT
TRBV7-9	TRBJ2-3	.	TRBD2	CASSLALAGGPTDTQYF	TGTGCCAGCAGCTTAGCCCTAGCGGGGGGGCCTACAGATACGCAGTATTTT
TRBV30	TRBJ1-1	.	.	CAWSRTTFNTEAFF	TGTGCCTGGAGCCGTACGACATTTAACACTGAAGCTTTCTTT
TRBV30	TRBJ1-6	.	TRBD1	CAWTGTGAFSPLHF	TGTGCCTGGACCGGGACAGGGGCGTTTTCACCCCTCCACTTT
TRBV6-6	TRBJ2-1	.	TRBD2	CASSPLRTRNRNEQFF	TGTGCCAGCAGTCCCCTTCGGACTAGGAATCGGAATGAGCAGTTCTTC
TRBV21-1	TRBJ2-5	.	.	CASSKEASGARPYRSKSGQYF	TGTGCCAGCAGCAAAGAGGCTAGCGGGGCCAGGCCCTATCGGTCGAAGAGCGGCCAGTACTTC